These 25 T cell receptor beta chains came from one sample sequenced in a study of OX40 agonist ivuxolimab in advanced cancers. This table comes from immunoSEQ multiplex PCR, and its TCRdb copy is limited to in-frame clones, with some not included. This sample carries approximately 87,000 clones, just over 85% of them seen once, and the ten largest clones take around 4.1%. Sequenced material: CD4+ or CD8+ T cells sorted from blood, taken in a trial of the OX40 agonist ivuxolimab. The receptors originated from an adult with an advanced solid tumor such as melanoma, head and neck, liver or kidney cancer.

This chain connects TRBV5-8 to TRBJ2-5, with a weak D call TRBD1 (7 bases). V lost 4 bases and J lost 4, with 14 bases in between. The CDR3 loop spans 14 amino acids. Germline-derived CDR1 and CDR2 are SGHTS and YDEGEE. The CDR3 here is CASSLNRGGETQYF. CDR3 in DNA: TGTGCCAGCAGCCTAAACAGGGGAGGAGAGACCCAGTACTTC.

The V gene is TRBV7-9, the J gene TRBJ2-3, with D perhaps TRBD2 (6 bases). This CDR3 spans 18 amino acids. V was pared by 1 base and J by 3 bases, with 20 bases between. Per the germline V gene, CDR1 is SEHNR and CDR2 is FQNEAQ (reference sequence). The CDR3 nucleotides are TGTGCCAGCAGCTTAGGATCCGGGACTTATTTGGGGACAGATACGCAGTATTTT. Translation: CASSLGSGTYLGTDTQYF.

This clone was recorded once. This rearrangement joins TRBV5-1 to TRBJ2-3, with 9 bases matching TRBD1. Per the germline V gene, CDR1 is SGHRS and CDR2 is YFSETQ. This CDR3 region has 16 residues. V shed 5 bases, J shed 4 bases, and the junction held 11 bases outside the gene matches. CDR3 region: CASSTTGGWSADTQYF. DNA of the CDR3: TGCGCCAGCAGTACAACAGGGGGCTGGAGCGCAGATACGCAGTATTTT.

The chain joins TRBV2 to TRBJ2-7; D is unresolved. The CDR3 length is 12 residues. Germline CDR1 reads SNHLY; CDR2 reads FYNNEI. V lost 4 bases and J lost 2, with 6 bases in between. The CDR3 protein is CASSVQTYEQYF. DNA of the CDR3: TGTGCCAGCAGTGTCCAGACCTACGAGCAGTACTTC.

The CDR3 coding sequence is TGTGCCAGTAGTAATTCAGGGTTAACTGGGGCCAACGTCCTGACTTTC. Encoded protein: CASSNSGLTGANVLTF. This rearrangement joins TRBV19 to TRBJ2-6, with D possibly being TRBD1 (5 bases). The CDR3 is made up of 16 amino acids. Looked up from germline, CDR1 is LNHDA and CDR2 is SQIVND (reference sequence). V was pared by 4 bases and J by 2 bases, with 12 bases between.

In the case of this clone: The same CDR3 can be traced to other DNA sequences in this sample. This chain joins TRBV27 and TRBJ1-1; D is perhaps TRBD1 (6 bases). V lost 3 bases and J 11 bases, leaving 16 bases between the germline ends. Germline-derived CDR1 and CDR2 are MNHEY and SMNVEV (reference sequence). The length of the CDR3 is 13 residues. The CDR3 bases are TGTGCCAGCAGTTTTTCGGGGGGCGCTTTGGCTTTCTTT. This encodes CASSFSGGALAFF.

The chain is built from TRBV2 and TRBJ2-2; D is unclear. There are 13 residues in the CDR3. The V end was cut by 6 bases, the J end by 7 bases, with 12 bases between. CDR1 and CDR2 from the germline V gene are SNHLY and FYNNEI. CDR3 DNA sequence: TGTGCCAGCAGCACCGACATTCTCGGGGAGCTGTTTTTT. Translating gives CASSTDILGELFF. Based on the CDR3 plus reference TRBV2 and TRBJ2-2, the full variable domain is EPEVTQTPSHQVTQMGQEVILRCVPISNHLYFYWYRQILGQKVEFLVSFYNNEISEKSEIFDDQFSVERPDGSNFTLKIRSTKLEDSAMYFCASSTDILGELFFGEGSRLTVL.

The rearrangement links TRBV6-5 to TRBJ1-1; perhaps TRBD1 as D (6 bases). The germline V and J ends were trimmed by 6 bases and 5 bases, with 13 bases remaining between them. CDR3 size: 13 residues. Germline loops: CDR1 MNHEY, CDR2 SVGAGI. The CDR3 here is CASSLDRGTEAFF. In nucleotides, the CDR3 is TGTGCCAGCAGCTTGGACAGAGGGACTGAAGCTTTCTTT.

Regarding this clone: In the same sample, other DNA sequences code for this CDR3. The CDR3 DNA reads as TGTGCCAGCAGTACTCCGACCGGGGAGCTGTTTTTT. It is translated as CASSTPTGELFF. The chain couples TRBV28 to TRBJ2-2; D is undetermined. With 5 bases removed from V and 5 bases from J, the gap between germline ends came to 6 bases. CDR1 is MDHEN, CDR2 SYDVKM, per germline. The CDR3 contains 12 residues. Variable domain in full (rest from reference TRBV28 and TRBJ2-2): DVKVTQSSRYLVKRTGEKVFLECVQDMDHENMFWYRQDPGLGLRLIYFSYDVKMKEKGDIPEGYSVSREKKERFSLILESASTNQTSMYLCASSTPTGELFFGEGSRLTVL.

This clone was detected once. V and J are TRBV19 and TRBJ2-2; TRBD2 matches 7 bases. Germline CDR1 reads LNHDA; CDR2 reads SQIVND (reference sequence). Losses at the gene ends were 9 bases for V and 6 bases for J; bases not matched to a gene: 16. This CDR3 is 16 amino acids long. In DNA form, the CDR3 reads TGTGCCAGCAGAACCGGGGGGACCCAAAAAGCCGGGGAGCTGTTTTTT. It is translated as CASRTGGTQKAGELFF.

The count of this clone is one. The chain recombines TRBV6-1 with TRBJ2-1; 8 nucleotides match TRBD2. The CDR3 extends over 15 amino acids. CDR1 and CDR2 from the germline V gene are MNHNS and SASEGT. Trimming cost V 3 bases and J 4 bases; bases outside gene matches: 5. CDR3 protein: CASSDPPGGYNEQFF. The CDR3 nucleotides are TGTGCCAGCAGTGATCCTCCGGGAGGGTACAATGAGCAGTTCTTC.

The genes are TRBV4-1 and TRBJ1-5, with TRBD1 matching over 7 bases. The CDR3 totals 15 residues. V lost 2 bases and J lost 1; bases outside the gene matches: 2. Germline V gene data show CDR1 as MGHRA and CDR2 as YSYEKL. For the CDR3, the DNA is TGCGCCAGCAGCCAACAGGGGGACAGCAATCAGCCCCAGCATTTT. Translated, it gives CASSQQGDSNQPQHF.

On this clone itself: At the DNA level, this CDR3 is encoded by other sequences in the same sample as well. The V and J genes are TRBV18 and TRBJ2-7; perhaps D is TRBD1 or TRBD2 (6 bases each). This CDR3 is built from 15 residues. V lost 3 bases to trimming and J lost 0 bases, with 12 bases between them. Germline V gives CDR1 KGHSH, CDR2 LQKENI. Written as DNA, the CDR3 is TGTGCCAGCTCACCCGGGGGCGGTAGCTCCTACGAGCAGTACTTC. Translation gives CASSPGGGSSYEQYF. Filled out from reference TRBV18 and TRBJ2-7, the complete variable domain reads NAGVMQNPRHLVRRRGQEARLRCSPMKGHSHVYWYRQLPEEGLKFMVYLQKENIIDESGMPKERFSAEFPKEGPSILRIQQVVRGDSAAYFCASSPGGGSSYEQYFGPGTRLTVT.

This rearrangement joins TRBV14 to TRBJ1-1; tentative D call: TRBD1 (5 bases). This CDR3 comprises 11 residues. Germline CDR1 and CDR2: SGHDN and FVKESK. Trimming removed 5 bases from V and 12 bases from J, with 13 bases in between. The CDR3 sequence is CASSTGPRTFF. The CDR3 DNA reads as TGTGCCAGCAGCACAGGTCCTAGAACTTTCTTT.

The chain has TRBV5-1 and TRBJ2-5, with 11 bases matching TRBD2. Germline V CDR1 and CDR2: SGHRS, YFSETQ. V lost 4 bases and J lost 5; bases outside the gene matches: 7. CDR3 size: 15 residues. The CDR3 reads CASSRIAGGRETQYF. CDR3 DNA sequence: TGCGCCAGCAGCCGCATAGCGGGAGGGCGGGAGACCCAGTACTTC.

This CDR3 is CSVAQGAFTEAFF. The CDR3 nucleotides read TGCAGCGTGGCACAGGGGGCGTTCACTGAAGCTTTCTTT. V gene TRBV29-1 combines with J gene TRBJ1-1; 9 bases agree with TRBD1. The V and J ends lost 6 bases and 4 bases, in that order; junction bases with no gene match: 6. The CDR3 totals 13 residues. CDR1 is SQVTM, CDR2 ANQGSEA, per germline.

The V and J genes are TRBV30 and TRBJ1-2; D not resolved. CDR3 size: 12 residues. V was cut by 6 bases and J by 8 bases, with 16 bases left in between. Germline CDR1 is GTSNPN and CDR2 is SVGIG (reference sequence). The CDR3 DNA reads TGTGCCTGCCCGACGGGTAGAGGCGGCTACACCTTC. It codes for CACPTGRGGYTF.

This chain joins TRBV11-2 and TRBJ2-2; D perhaps matches TRBD2 (5 bases). The germline V gene has CDR1 SGHAT and CDR2 FQNNGV. Deletions cut 2 bases from V and 4 bases from J, with 14 bases between. The CDR3 covers 16 residues. The CDR3 region has the DNA TGTGCCAGCAGCTTAAACATCGAGCGGTCCACCGGGGAGCTGTTTTTT. Translation gives CASSLNIERSTGELFF. Together with reference TRBV11-2 and TRBJ2-2, the CDR3 gives the full variable domain: EAGVAQSPRYKIIEKRQSVAFWCNPISGHATLYWYQQILGQGPKLLIQFQNNGVVDDSQLPKDRFSAERLKGVDSTLKIQPAKLEDSAVYLCASSLNIERSTGELFFGEGSRLTVL.

V gene TRBV5-1 combines with J gene TRBJ2-3; 11 bases are a match to TRBD1. CDR3 length equals 16 residues. J was trimmed by 8 bases and V by 0 bases; bases with no gene match: 8. Germline V gene lookup returns CDR1 SGHRS and CDR2 YFSETQ. CDR3 region: CASSLGDRGNGGTQYF. CDR3 DNA: TGCGCCAGCAGCTTGGGGGACAGGGGGAATGGTGGTACGCAGTATTTT.

This rearrangement joins TRBV9 to TRBJ2-3, with TRBD2 matching over 13 bases. This CDR3 contains 17 residues. Germline trimming cut 2 bases from V and 2 bases from J; bases unmatched to any gene: 5. Germline values: CDR1 SGDLS, CDR2 YYNGEE. The CDR3 region has the DNA TGTGCCAGCAGCGTTGGGGGACTAGCGGGACTCACAGATACGCAGTATTTT. Translated: CASSVGGLAGLTDTQYF. Full variable domain (outside the CDR3, taken from reference TRBV9 and TRBJ2-3): DSGVTQTPKHLITATGQRVTLRCSPRSGDLSVYWYQQSLDQGLQFLIQYYNGEERAKGNILERFSAQQFPDLHSELNLSSLELGDSALYFCASSVGGLAGLTDTQYFGPGTRLTVL.

This clone was detected only a few times. The J gene is TRBJ2-3, the V gene TRBV5-1; 12 positions agree with TRBD2. The V gene end was trimmed by 0 bases and the J gene end by 2 bases; junction bases not matched to a gene: 7. The germline gives CDR1 SGHRS, CDR2 YFSETQ. The CDR3 is 18 amino acids. The CDR3 here is CASSLGPTSGRPTDTQYF. As DNA, the CDR3 is TGCGCCAGCAGCTTGGGGCCCACTAGCGGGAGGCCCACAGATACGCAGTATTTT.

This chain joins TRBV6-5 and TRBJ2-3; 9 bases align to TRBD1. The CDR3 is 14 residues long. Germline V gives CDR1 MNHEY, CDR2 SVGAGI. V was pared by 5 bases and J by 3 bases, with 3 bases of the junction left unmatched. This CDR3 is CASSGQGLTDTQYF. CDR3 sequence (DNA): TGTGCCAGCAGTGGACAGGGGCTGACAGATACGCAGTATTTT.

The chain has TRBV6-6 and TRBJ2-3; 8 positions match TRBD2. This CDR3 has 15 amino acids. Germline CDR1 reads MNHNY; CDR2 reads SVGAGI (reference sequence). V shed 2 bases and J 2 bases; nucleotides not matched to a gene: 3. The CDR3, as DNA: TGTGCCAGCAGTTACCTCGGGGGGGACACAGATACGCAGTATTTT. This sequence encodes CASSYLGGDTDTQYF.

This sequence joins TRBV10-1 and TRBJ2-3; D ambiguous. Trimming shortened V by 0 bases and J by 4 bases, and 8 bases separated the two germline ends. CDR3 length equals 14 residues. Germline V gene data show CDR1 as WNHNN and CDR2 as SYGVQD (reference sequence). CDR3 DNA: TGCGCCAGCAGTGAGTCTGCTGCGGCAGATACGCAGTATTTT. It encodes CASSESAAADTQYF.

The rearrangement uses TRBV5-1 and TRBJ1-5; TRBD1 is a possible D gene (5 bases). The V gene lost 0 bases and the J gene lost 2 bases, with 9 bases spanning the gap. The CDR3 covers 15 residues. Germline CDR1 reads SGHRS; CDR2 reads YFSETQ. Here the CDR3 DNA reads TGCGCCAGCAGCTTGGGAGGGGAAGGCAATCAGCCCCAGCATTTT. This codes for CASSLGGEGNQPQHF.